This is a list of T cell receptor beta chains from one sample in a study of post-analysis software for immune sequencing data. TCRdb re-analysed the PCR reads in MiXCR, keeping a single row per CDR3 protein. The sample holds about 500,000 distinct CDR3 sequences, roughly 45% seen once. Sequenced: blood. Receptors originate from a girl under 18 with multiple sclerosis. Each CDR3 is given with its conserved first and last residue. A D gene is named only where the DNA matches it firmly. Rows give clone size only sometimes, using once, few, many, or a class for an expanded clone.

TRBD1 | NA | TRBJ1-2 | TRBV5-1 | TGCGCCAGCACTATAAGCCGGGACAGCTATGGCTACACCTTC | CASTISRDSYGYTF
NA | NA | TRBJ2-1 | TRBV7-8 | TGTGCCAGCAGCTTAGCGGGCGCAGGTCAGCAGTTCTTC | CASSLAGAGQQFF
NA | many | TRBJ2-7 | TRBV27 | TGTGCCAGCAGTCATAGTCGGAACGAGCAGTACTTC | CASSHSRNEQYF
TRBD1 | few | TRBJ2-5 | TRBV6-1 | TGTGCCAGCAGTGTGTACAGGGGGGCCAACCAAGAGACCCAGTACTTC | CASSVYRGANQETQYF
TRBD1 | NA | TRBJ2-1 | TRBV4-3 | TGCGCCAGCAGCCAACTCTCCCCGGGACAGGGCGGATACAATGAGCAGTTCTTC | CASSQLSPGQGGYNEQFF
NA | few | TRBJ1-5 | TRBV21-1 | TGTGCCAGCAGCACTTGCACCGGGGCACCCAATCAGCCCCAGCATTTT | CASSTCTGAPNQPQHF
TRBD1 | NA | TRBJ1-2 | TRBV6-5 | TGTGCCAGCGGCAGGGGGCAGGGAGGCTACACCTTC | CASGRGQGGYTF
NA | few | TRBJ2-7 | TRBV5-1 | TGCGCCAGCAGCTTTAACAGTCACCCAACCTACGAGCAGTACTTC | CASSFNSHPTYEQYF
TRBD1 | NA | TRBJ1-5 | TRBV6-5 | TGTGCCAGCAGTTACGGGTTGGGGGACAGGGATAGCAATCAGCCCCAGCATTTT | CASSYGLGDRDSNQPQHF
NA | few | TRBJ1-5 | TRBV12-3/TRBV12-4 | TGTGCCAGCAGTTTATCGGGCGCCCCTCAGCCCCAGCATTTT | CASSLSGAPQPQHF
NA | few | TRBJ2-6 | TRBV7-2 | TGTGCCAGCAGCTTTCAGGCGCTCGCTGGGGCCAACGTCCTGACTTTC | CASSFQALAGANVLTF
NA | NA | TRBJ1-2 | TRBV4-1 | TGCGCCAGCAGCCACCTCGGGGGGAAACAAGGCTACACCTTC | CASSHLGGKQGYTF
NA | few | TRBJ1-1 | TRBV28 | TGTGCCAGCAGTTTAGGGGGCGGTGAAGCTTTCTTT | CASSLGGGEAFF
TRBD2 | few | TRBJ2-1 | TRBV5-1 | TGCGCCAGCAGCGATGGGGGGACTAGCGGGAGAACTTCCTACAATGAGCAGTTCTTC | CASSDGGTSGRTSYNEQFF
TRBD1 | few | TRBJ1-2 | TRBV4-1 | TGCGCCAGCAGCCACCTCCGGACAGGGTTCAGTGGCTACACCTTC | CASSHLRTGFSGYTF
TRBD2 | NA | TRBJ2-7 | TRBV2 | TGTGCCAGCAGTGTTAAACCGGGACTATGGGACGAGCAGTACTTC | CASSVKPGLWDEQYF
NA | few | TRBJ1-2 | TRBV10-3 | TGTGCCATCAGTGATCAGGGTATAGGCTATGGCTACACCTTC | CAISDQGIGYGYTF
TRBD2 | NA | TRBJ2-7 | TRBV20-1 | TGCAGTGCTAGACCCCTAGCGGGAGGCTCCTACGAGCAGTACTTC | CSARPLAGGSYEQYF
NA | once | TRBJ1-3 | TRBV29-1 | TGCAGCGTTGAAGGGGCTGGAAACACCATATATTTT | CSVEGAGNTIYF
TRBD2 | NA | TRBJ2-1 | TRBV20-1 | TGCAGTGCTCTTAAGCGGGAGGGCCGTTCCGATGAGCAGTTCTTC | CSALKREGRSDEQFF
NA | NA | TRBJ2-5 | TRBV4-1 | TGCGCCAGCAGCTTAAGGGACTCACCCCAGGAGACCCAGTACTTC | CASSLRDSPQETQYF
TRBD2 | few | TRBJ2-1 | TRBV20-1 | TGCAGTGCTAGAGATCCTAAGGCGGGAGGAGCGTACGATGAGCAGTTCTTC | CSARDPKAGGAYDEQFF
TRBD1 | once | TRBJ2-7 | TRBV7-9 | TGTGCCAGCAGCTTAGTATCCTGGGGACAGAGCTACGAGCAGTACTTC | CASSLVSWGQSYEQYF
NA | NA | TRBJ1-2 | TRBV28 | TGTGCCAGCAGTTTATTTGAGTACCCAGGGCCTTACGACTATGGCTACACCTTC | CASSLFEYPGPYDYGYTF
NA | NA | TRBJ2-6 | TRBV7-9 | TGTGCCAGCCTGCGAGACTCTGGGGCCAACGTCCTGACTTTC | CASLRDSGANVLTF
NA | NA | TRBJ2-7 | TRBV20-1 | TGCAGTGCTAGAGACGGCCAGAGTTACGAGCAGTACTTC | CSARDGQSYEQYF
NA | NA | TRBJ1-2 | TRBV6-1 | TGTGCCAGCCAAAGGGGGAATGGCTACACCTTC | CASQRGNGYTF
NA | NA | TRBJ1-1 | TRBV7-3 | TGTGCCAGCAGCTTAACCCCGCCGGGACGTATGAACACTGAAGCTTTCTTT | CASSLTPPGRMNTEAFF
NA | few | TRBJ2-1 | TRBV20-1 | TGCAGTGCTAGCACAGGTGTCAATGAGCAGTTCTTC | CSASTGVNEQFF
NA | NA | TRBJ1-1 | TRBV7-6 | TGTGCCAGCAGCCCTCGGACAGCGCAGAACACTGAAGCTTTCTTT | CASSPRTAQNTEAFF
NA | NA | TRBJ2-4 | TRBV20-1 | TGCAGTGCGGACAGTAGCGGGCCTGCCAAAAACATTCAGTACTTC | CSADSSGPAKNIQYF
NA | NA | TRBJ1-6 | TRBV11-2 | TGTGCCACCACGGAGGCGCTTAATTCACCCCTCCACTTT | CATTEALNSPLHF
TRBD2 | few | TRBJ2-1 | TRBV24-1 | TGTGCCACCAGTGATCCGCTCTCCGGAGGGAGGGCCGTCAATGAGCAGTTCTTC | CATSDPLSGGRAVNEQFF
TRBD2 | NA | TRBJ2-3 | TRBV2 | TGTGCCAGCAGCGGACTAGCGGGAGATCCCTCTTATTACACAGATACGCAGTATTTT | CASSGLAGDPSYYTDTQYF
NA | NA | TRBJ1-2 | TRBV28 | TGTGTCAGCAACTCGGGACCGCGTGGACGCGGCTACACCTTC | CVSNSGPRGRGYTF
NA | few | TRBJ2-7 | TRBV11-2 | TGTGCCAGCAGCCCGGGGGAGAGCTCCTACGAGCAGTACTTC | CASSPGESSYEQYF
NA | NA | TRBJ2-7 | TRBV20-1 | TGCAGTGCTAGCGGGGACCGCAGTTCCTACGAGCAGTACTTC | CSASGDRSSYEQYF
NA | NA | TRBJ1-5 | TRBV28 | TGTGCCAGCAGCGCCAATCAGCCCCAGCATTTT | CASSANQPQHF
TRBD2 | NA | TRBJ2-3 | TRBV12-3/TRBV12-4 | TGTGCCAGCAGTACCGCTAGCGGGAGCCGCACAGATGCGCAGTATTTT | CASSTASGSRTDAQYF
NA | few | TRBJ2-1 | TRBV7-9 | TGTGCCAGCAGCTCAACTACAGGGAATGAGCAGTTCTTC | CASSSTTGNEQFF
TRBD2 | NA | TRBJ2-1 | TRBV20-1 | TGCAGTGCTAGAGAATCCGCGGGAGGAGGAAGTGAGCAGTTCTTC | CSARESAGGGSEQFF